What follows are 22 T cell receptor beta chains derived from one specimen sequenced in a study of blood T cell repertoires in COVID-19. Produced via immunoSEQ multiplex PCR; TCRdb's table is partial and in-frame only. The data hold tens of thousands of clones, with about 87% observed a single time. The material sequenced was peripheral blood. The source of these receptors is a man aged 50-59 years with acute or convalescent COVID-19.

V usage is TRBV7-9 and J usage is TRBJ2-7; a weak D match, TRBD1 (6 bases). CDR3 length equals 15 residues. Trimming shortened V by 1 base and J by 0 bases, and 10 bases separated the two germline ends. CDR1 SEHNR and CDR2 FQNEAQ come from the germline V gene (reference sequence). The CDR3 region has the DNA TGTGCCAGCAGCTTAGGATCCAGGGGCTCCTACGAGCAGTACTTC. Its protein product is CASSLGSRGSYEQYF. Complete variable domain (other parts from reference TRBV7-9 and TRBJ2-7): DTGVSQNPRHKITKRGQNVTFRCDPISEHNRLYWYRQTLGQGPEFLTYFQNEAQLEKSRLLSDRFSAERPKGSFSTLEIQRTEQGDSAMYLCASSLGSRGSYEQYFGPGTRLTVT.

This clone was seen just once. This chain uses TRBV5-1 with TRBJ2-2, with TRBD2 as a possible D gene (5 bases). CDR1 SGHRS and CDR2 YFSETQ come from the germline V gene. The V end lost 1 base, the J end lost 7 bases, and 11 bases lay between the germline ends. This CDR3 is built from 14 residues. The CDR3, as DNA: TGCGCCAGCAGCTTGCCGGTAGAGGGCGGGGAGCTGTTTTTT. Its protein is CASSLPVEGGELFF. Full variable domain (remainder filled in from reference TRBV5-1 and TRBJ2-2): KAGVTQTPRYLIKTRGQQVTLSCSPISGHRSVSWYQQTPGQGLQFLFEYFSETQRNKGNFPGRFSGRQFSNSRSEMNVSTLELGDSALYLCASSLPVEGGELFFGEGSRLTVL.

This clone came up a few times. The genes are TRBV10-1 and TRBJ1-2; 7 bases are a match to TRBD1. The V gene's germline CDR1 is WNHNN and CDR2 SYGVQD (reference sequence). CDR3 size: 13 residues. V was pared by 5 bases and J by 5 bases, with 5 bases of the junction left unmatched. CDR3 nucleotide sequence: TGCGCCAGCAGTTCTGACAGGGTTTATGGCTACACCTTC. This translates into CASSSDRVYGYTF.

The rearrangement links TRBV3-1 (or the pseudogene TRBV3-2) to TRBJ1-2; 11 nucleotides match TRBD1. The germline gives CDR1 LGHDT, CDR2 YNNKEL (reference sequence). The CDR3 is 16 amino acids. The junction had 6 bases not matched to a gene; V was cut back by 1 base and J by 5 bases. Here the CDR3 reads CASSQGTGTGGYGYTF. The CDR3 DNA sequence: TGTGCCAGCAGCCAAGGAACCGGGACAGGGGGATATGGCTACACCTTC.

The rearrangement uses TRBV19 and TRBJ2-3; 9 bases map to TRBD1. Germline lookup yields CDR1 LNHDA and CDR2 SQIVND (reference sequence). The CDR3 has 16 amino acids. V gave up 4 bases and J gave up 0 bases; unmatched junction bases: 5. The CDR3 spells CASSTGTGYSTDTQYF. CDR3 in DNA: TGTGCCAGTAGTACCGGGACAGGGTACAGCACAGATACGCAGTATTTT. Together with reference TRBV19 and TRBJ2-3, the CDR3 gives the full variable domain: DGGITQSPKYLFRKEGQNVTLSCEQNLNHDAMYWYRQDPGQGLRLIYYSQIVNDFQKGDIAEGYSVSREKKESFPLTVTSAQKNPTAFYLCASSTGTGYSTDTQYFGPGTRLTVL.

This chain uses TRBV3-1 (or the pseudogene TRBV3-2) with TRBJ1-1, with TRBD1 identical over 9 bases. Losses at the gene ends were 6 bases for V and 5 bases for J; bases not matched to a gene: 7. The CDR3 length is 14 residues. CDR1 and CDR2 from the germline V gene are LGHDT and YNNKEL (reference sequence). The DNA of the CDR3 is TGTGCCAGCAGTAACCGGGACAGGGCTACTGAAGCTTTCTTT. It yields the protein CASSNRDRATEAFF.

This rearrangement joins TRBV9 to TRBJ1-4; D is unclear. Germline-derived CDR1 and CDR2 are SGDLS and YYNGEE. V dropped 0 bases and J dropped 7 bases, with 13 bases sitting between them. CDR3 size: 15 residues. As DNA, the CDR3 is TGTGCCAGCAGCGTAGGTGCGGTCGTGGGTGAAAAACTGTTTTTT. Protein sequence: CASSVGAVVGEKLFF.

This clone was seen a few times. The chain has TRBV28 and TRBJ2-7; tentatively, D is TRBD2 (6 bases). The CDR3 runs 14 residues. Per the germline V gene, CDR1 is MDHEN and CDR2 is SYDVKM. Trimming took off 3 bases at V and 5 bases at J, with 14 bases between the two ends. DNA of the CDR3: TGTGCCAGCAGTTTGGTAGGAGGGACGCACGAGCAGTACTTC. This codes for CASSLVGGTHEQYF.

This sequence joins TRBV5-4 and TRBJ2-5; TRBD2 is a possible D gene (5 bases). Germline V CDR1 and CDR2: SGHNT, YYREEE (reference sequence). The CDR3 runs 13 residues. V gave up 4 bases and J gave up 5 bases, with 12 bases separating them. The CDR3 DNA reads TGTGCCAGCAGCGAAAGCGGATCCGAGACCCAGTACTTC. Translation: CASSESGSETQYF. Full variable domain (remainder filled in from reference TRBV5-4 and TRBJ2-5): ETGVTQSPTHLIKTRGQQVTLRCSSQSGHNTVSWYQQALGQGPQFIFQYYREEENGRGNFPPRFSGLQFPNYSSELNVNALELDDSALYLCASSESGSETQYFGPGTRLLVL.

The chain uses TRBV6-1 and TRBJ1-4; 8 bases line up with TRBD1. The junction had 2 bases not matched to a gene; V was cut back by 1 base and J by 7 bases. The CDR3 is 14 residues long. CDR1 is MNHNS, CDR2 SASEGT, per germline. This CDR3 reads CASSEGQGLEKLFF. CDR3 coding DNA: TGTGCCAGCAGTGAAGGACAGGGGCTTGAAAAACTGTTTTTT.

This chain joins TRBV7-6 and TRBJ2-5, with a weak D call TRBD2 (6 bases). Between the trimmed V and J ends, which lost 1 base and 2 bases, there was a span of 11 bases. This CDR3 has 15 residues. Looked up from germline, CDR1 is SGHVS and CDR2 is FNYEAQ. The chain's CDR3 is CASSLEPSEQETQYF. DNA of the CDR3: TGTGCCAGCAGCTTAGAGCCTAGCGAACAAGAGACCCAGTACTTC.

The chain recombines TRBV30 with TRBJ2-1; 7 bases match TRBD1. J lost 6 bases, V lost 5 bases, and 4 bases had no gene match. The CDR3 runs 12 residues. Germline V gene lookup returns CDR1 GTSNPN and CDR2 SVGIG (reference sequence). This CDR3 is CAWLRDSNEQFF. CDR3 DNA sequence: TGTGCCTGGCTCCGGGACAGCAATGAGCAGTTCTTC.

This chain links TRBV18 with TRBJ1-5; D possibly corresponds to TRBD1 (5 bases). Germline-derived CDR1 and CDR2 are KGHSH and LQKENI. CDR3 length: 14 residues. V was shortened by 2 bases and J by 5 bases, with 10 bases between the two germline ends. Written as DNA, the CDR3 is TGTGCCAGCTCACCATCAGGGTCCCATCAGCCCCAGCATTTT. It codes for CASSPSGSHQPQHF.

CDR3 amino acids: CASSLGGSDQETQYF. The CDR3 DNA follows: TGTGCCAGCAGCTTAGGAGGAAGCGACCAAGAGACCCAGTACTTC. The chain recombines TRBV5-4 with TRBJ2-5; possible D gene TRBD2, 5 bases. CDR1 and CDR2 from the germline V gene are SGHNT and YYREEE (reference sequence). This CDR3 spans 15 amino acids. Trimming took 2 bases from V and 0 from J, leaving 11 bases between them. Filled out from reference TRBV5-4 and TRBJ2-5, the complete variable domain reads ETGVTQSPTHLIKTRGQQVTLRCSSQSGHNTVSWYQQALGQGPQFIFQYYREEENGRGNFPPRFSGLQFPNYSSELNVNALELDDSALYLCASSLGGSDQETQYFGPGTRLLVL.

This chain joins TRBV6-5 and TRBJ1-2; no clear D. The ends were cut back, 0 bases at V and 4 bases at J, with 15 bases in the middle. The CDR3 has 16 amino acids. In germline, CDR1 is MNHEY, CDR2 SVGAGI. Here the CDR3 DNA reads TGTGCCAGCAGTTACTCGAGGGCAGCGCTACTCTATGGCTACACCTTC. This gives the protein CASSYSRAALLYGYTF.

This clone showed up just a few times. The gene calls are TRBV6-4 and TRBJ1-1; 7 bases fit TRBD1. V trimming: 4 bases; J trimming: 10 bases; junction bases outside the gene matches: 12. The CDR3 sequence is 14 residues long. CDR1 and CDR2 (germline): MRHNA, SNTAGT. For the CDR3, the DNA is TGTGCCAGCAGTGCCCTCGGAGGGCAGGGGGGAGCTTTCTTT. Its translation: CASSALGGQGGAFF.

The rearrangement uses TRBV7-3 and TRBJ2-1, with 8 bases fitting TRBD2. The CDR3 covers 16 residues. Germline lookup yields CDR1 SGHTA and CDR2 FQGTGA. J gave up 2 bases and V 2 bases, and 5 bases lay outside the gene matches. The CDR3 region is CASSLVAGGTYNEQFF. CDR3 nucleotide sequence: TGTGCCAGCAGCTTAGTGGCGGGGGGAACCTACAATGAGCAGTTCTTC.

As regards this clone: In the same sample, other DNA sequences code for this CDR3. The CDR3 DNA reads TGTGCCAGTCTAAGGGGGGGCAATGAAAAACTGTTTTTT. Amino acid sequence: CASLRGGNEKLFF. This chain joins TRBV12-3 or TRBV12-4 and TRBJ1-4; D might be TRBD1 (6 bases). Trimming took off 9 bases at V and 5 bases at J, with 13 bases between the two ends. The CDR3 extends over 13 amino acids.

The V call is TRBV3-1 (or the pseudogene TRBV3-2), the J call TRBJ1-2; D is ambiguous. The CDR3 is 15 residues long. Germline lookup yields CDR1 LGHDT and CDR2 YNNKEL (reference sequence). V dropped 0 bases and J dropped 0 bases, with 8 bases sitting between them. This chain's CDR3 is CASSQDPGPNYGYTF. For the CDR3, the DNA is TGTGCCAGCAGCCAAGATCCAGGCCCTAACTATGGCTACACCTTC.

V gene TRBV25-1 combines with J gene TRBJ1-4; the match to TRBD1 covers 9 bases. The CDR3 has 15 amino acids. The germline V gene has CDR1 MGHDK and CDR2 SYGVNS. V dropped 4 bases and J dropped 8; count of bases not matched to a gene: 8. The CDR3 here is CASSGRTGEGEKLFF. The CDR3 DNA follows: TGTGCCAGCAGTGGGCGGACAGGGGAAGGGGAAAAACTGTTTTTT.

The chain carries TRBV7-2 and TRBJ1-1; tentatively, D is TRBD1 (6 bases). Germline values: CDR1 SGHTA, CDR2 FQGNSA. The V end was cut by 5 bases, the J end by 4 bases, with 11 bases between. This CDR3 is 13 amino acids long. CDR3 DNA sequence: TGTGCCAGCAGCCAACAGGGATCCACTGAAGCTTTCTTT. This sequence encodes CASSQQGSTEAFF.

The V and J genes are TRBV20-1 and TRBJ2-7, with unresolved D. The length of the CDR3 is 11 residues. Per the germline V gene, CDR1 is DFQATT and CDR2 is SNEGSKA (reference sequence). V lost 2 bases to trimming and J lost 6 bases, with 8 bases between them. The CDR3 region is CSARSDGEQYF. Here the CDR3 DNA reads TGCAGTGCTAGAAGCGATGGCGAGCAGTACTTC.